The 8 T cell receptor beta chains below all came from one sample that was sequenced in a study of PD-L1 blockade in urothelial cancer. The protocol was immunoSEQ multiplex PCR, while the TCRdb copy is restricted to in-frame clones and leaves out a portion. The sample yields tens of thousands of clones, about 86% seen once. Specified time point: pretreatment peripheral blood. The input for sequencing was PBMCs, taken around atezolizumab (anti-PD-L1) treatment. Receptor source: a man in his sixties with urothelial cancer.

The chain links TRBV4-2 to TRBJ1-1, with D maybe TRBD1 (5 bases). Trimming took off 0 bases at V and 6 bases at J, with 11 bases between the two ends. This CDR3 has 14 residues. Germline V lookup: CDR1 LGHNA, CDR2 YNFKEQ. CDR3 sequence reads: CASSQEAGRPEAFF. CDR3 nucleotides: TGTGCCAGCAGCCAAGAAGCAGGGAGGCCTGAAGCTTTCTTT.

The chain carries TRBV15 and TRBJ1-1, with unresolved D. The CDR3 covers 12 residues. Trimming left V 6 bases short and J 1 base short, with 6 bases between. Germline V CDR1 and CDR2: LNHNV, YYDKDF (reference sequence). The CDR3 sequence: CATSPRNTEAFF. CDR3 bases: TGTGCCACCAGTCCGCGGAACACTGAAGCTTTCTTT.

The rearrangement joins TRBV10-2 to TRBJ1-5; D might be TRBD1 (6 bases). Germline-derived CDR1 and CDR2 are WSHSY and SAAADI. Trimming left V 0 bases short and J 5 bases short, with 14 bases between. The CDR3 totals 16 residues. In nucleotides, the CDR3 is TGCGCCAGCAGTGAGTCAGCAGGACAGATTTATCAGCCCCAGCATTTT. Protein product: CASSESAGQIYQPQHF.

The CDR3 bases are TGTGCCAGCAGTGCGGGACTAGCGGCCACAGATACGCAGTATTTT. Translation: CASSAGLAATDTQYF. J is TRBJ2-3 and V is TRBV6-6; 11 positions agree with TRBD2. Germline assignment: CDR1 MNHNY and CDR2 SVGAGI (reference sequence). V was pared by 5 bases and J by 2 bases, with 3 bases of the junction left unmatched. The CDR3 has 15 residues.

The CDR3 sequence: CASSMQARIGNTIYF. CDR3 DNA: TGTGCCAGTAGTATGCAGGCCCGGATTGGAAACACCATATATTTT. V gene TRBV19 combines with J gene TRBJ1-3, with D uncertain. Per the germline V gene, CDR1 is LNHDA and CDR2 is SQIVND (reference sequence). The CDR3 covers 15 residues. Trimming cost V 3 bases and J 3 bases, with 12 bases left between them.

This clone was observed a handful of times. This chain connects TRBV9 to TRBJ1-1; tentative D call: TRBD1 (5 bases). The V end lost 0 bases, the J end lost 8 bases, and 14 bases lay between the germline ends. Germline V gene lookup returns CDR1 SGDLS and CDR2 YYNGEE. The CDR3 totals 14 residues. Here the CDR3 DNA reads TGTGCCAGCAGCGTAGAGGGCAGGGTATCGGAAGCTTTCTTT. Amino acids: CASSVEGRVSEAFF.

The CDR3 DNA reads as TGTGCCAGTAGTAGCACAGGGAAAAGTCAGCCCCAGCATTTT. It translates to CASSSTGKSQPQHF. This rearrangement joins TRBV19 to TRBJ1-5; D is perhaps TRBD1 (6 bases). Germline-derived CDR1 and CDR2 are LNHDA and SQIVND (reference sequence). This CDR3 is 14 amino acids long. V gave up 4 bases and J gave up 6 bases, with 13 bases separating them.

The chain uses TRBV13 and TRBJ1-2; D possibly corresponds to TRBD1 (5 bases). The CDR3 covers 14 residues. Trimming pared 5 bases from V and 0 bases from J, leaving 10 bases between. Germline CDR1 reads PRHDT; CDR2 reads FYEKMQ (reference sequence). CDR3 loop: CASSAGRANYGYTF. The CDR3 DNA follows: TGTGCCAGCAGCGCCGGCAGGGCTAACTATGGCTACACCTTC. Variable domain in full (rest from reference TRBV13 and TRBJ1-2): AAGVIQSPRHLIKEKRETATLKCYPIPRHDTVYWYQQGPGQDPQFLISFYEKMQSDKGSIPDRFSAQQFSDYHSELNMSSLELGDSALYFCASSAGRANYGYTFGSGTRLTVV.